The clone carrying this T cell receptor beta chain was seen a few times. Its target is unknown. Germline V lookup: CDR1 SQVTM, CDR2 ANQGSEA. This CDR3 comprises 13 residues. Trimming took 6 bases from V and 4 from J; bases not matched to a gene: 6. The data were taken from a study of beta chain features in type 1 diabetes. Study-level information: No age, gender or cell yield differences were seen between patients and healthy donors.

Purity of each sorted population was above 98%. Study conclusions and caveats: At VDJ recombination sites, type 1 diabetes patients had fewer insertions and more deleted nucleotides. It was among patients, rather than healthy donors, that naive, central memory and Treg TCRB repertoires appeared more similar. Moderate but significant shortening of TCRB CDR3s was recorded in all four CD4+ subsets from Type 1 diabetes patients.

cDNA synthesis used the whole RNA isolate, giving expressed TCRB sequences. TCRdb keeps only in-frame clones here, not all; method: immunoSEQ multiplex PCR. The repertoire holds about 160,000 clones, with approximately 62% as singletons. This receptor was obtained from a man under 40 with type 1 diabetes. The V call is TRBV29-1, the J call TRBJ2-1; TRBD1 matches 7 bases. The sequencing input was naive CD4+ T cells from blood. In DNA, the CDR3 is TGCAGCGTAGCCGGGACAGTATACAATGAGCAGTTCTTC. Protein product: CSVAGTVYNEQFF.